Following are 20 T cell receptor beta chains from one sample sequenced in a study of T cells after yellow fever vaccination. TCRdb ran MiXCR on the 5' RACE reads and lists one entry per CDR3 protein. The table lists 500,000 to 650,000 distinct CDR3 sequences, approximately 13% of them singletons. The sequences come from PBMCs, collected on the day of the yellow fever booster vaccination. The receptor set was obtained from a man aged 30 to 39 who received the YFV17D yellow fever vaccine.

The V and J genes are TRBV3-1 and TRBJ1-6; TRBD1 might be the D (6 bases). This CDR3 has 14 residues. V was clipped by 2 bases and J by 14 bases, with 16 bases between them. Germline lookup yields CDR1 LGHDT and CDR2 YNNKEL (reference sequence). The CDR3 sequence: CASSQLGTFLTLHF. In nucleotides, the CDR3 is TGTGCCAGCAGCCAACTCGGGACATTCTTAACCCTCCACTTT.

This clonotype has more than one count but fewer than ten. The CDR3 spells CASSQDGPSNTEAFF. The DNA for the CDR3 is TGCGCCAGCAGCCAAGACGGCCCCTCGAACACTGAAGCTTTCTTT. This sequence joins TRBV4-1 and TRBJ1-1; D remains unclear. The CDR3 has 15 amino acids. The germline CDR1 and CDR2 sequences are MGHRA and YSYEKL. Trimming left V 0 bases short and J 1 base short, with 9 bases between.

The genes are TRBV20-1 and TRBJ2-3; the match to TRBD2 covers 8 bases. Germline CDR1 is DFQATT and CDR2 is SNEGSKA (reference sequence). Germline trimming cut 6 bases from V and 0 bases from J; bases unmatched to any gene: 8. The CDR3 contains 15 residues. CDR3 protein: CSAGGGGRSTDTQYF. The CDR3 DNA sequence: TGCAGTGCCGGGGGGGGAGGTCGGAGCACAGATACGCAGTATTTT.

J is TRBJ1-2 and V is TRBV5-4; D is unresolved. The germline gives CDR1 SGHNT, CDR2 YYREEE (reference sequence). The CDR3 length is 14 residues. Trimming shortened V by 3 bases and J by 8 bases, and 17 bases separated the two germline ends. CDR3 sequence (DNA): TGTGCCAGCAGCTCCGAGGACCCTTCCCGCGGCTACACCTTC. Its protein product is CASSSEDPSRGYTF. Together with reference TRBV5-4 and TRBJ1-2, the CDR3 gives the full variable domain: ETGVTQSPTHLIKTRGQQVTLRCSSQSGHNTVSWYQQALGQGPQFIFQYYREEENGRGNFPPRFSGLQFPNYSSELNVNALELDDSALYLCASSSEDPSRGYTFGSGTRLTVV.

A few counts support this clonotype. V and J are TRBV7-2 and TRBJ2-3, with a possible D match to TRBD1 (5 bases). The germline gives CDR1 SGHTA, CDR2 FQGNSA. The CDR3 totals 13 residues. V shed 5 bases and J shed 9 bases, with 15 bases lying between them. DNA of the CDR3: TGTGCCAGCAGCGTCTCAAAAGGACAAACGCAGTATTTT. Encoded protein: CASSVSKGQTQYF.

The chain couples TRBV7-8 to TRBJ2-7, with TRBD2 matching 8 bases. Per the germline V gene, CDR1 is SGHVS and CDR2 is FQNEAQ. The CDR3 totals 15 residues. The V gene end was trimmed by 2 bases and the J gene end by 3 bases; junction bases not matched to a gene: 6. The CDR3 sequence: CASSLRGAGVYEQYF. In DNA, the CDR3 is TGTGCCAGCAGCTTAAGGGGAGCGGGGGTCTACGAGCAGTACTTC.

This clonotype showed up just a few times. The chain joins TRBV5-1 to TRBJ2-7; maybe TRBD2 (5 bases). Looked up from germline, CDR1 is SGHRS and CDR2 is YFSETQ. This CDR3 contains 14 residues. Trimming shortened V by 0 bases and J by 5 bases, and 12 bases separated the two germline ends. This CDR3 is CASSLEAASHEQYF. Written as DNA, the CDR3 is TGCGCCAGCAGCTTGGAAGCGGCTAGCCACGAGCAGTACTTC.

For the CDR3, the DNA is TGTGCCAGCAGTTTACAGGAATCGTCCGGTGAGCAGTTCTTC. This encodes CASSLQESSGEQFF. The rearrangement links TRBV12-3 or TRBV12-4 to TRBJ2-1, with D hard to call. CDR3 length: 14 amino acids. V shed 2 bases and J shed 9 bases, with 14 bases lying between them.

The J gene is TRBJ2-2, the V gene TRBV20-1; D may correspond to TRBD1 or TRBD2 (5 bases each). This CDR3 is 13 amino acids long. The V gene lost 5 bases and the J gene lost 6 bases, with 13 bases spanning the gap. The germline V gene has CDR1 DFQATT and CDR2 SNEGSKA (reference sequence). CDR3 loop: CSAGGGVPGELFF. CDR3 nucleotide sequence: TGCAGTGCTGGTGGGGGAGTACCCGGGGAGCTGTTTTTT.

This clonotype was seen a few times. The chain joins TRBV7-9 to TRBJ2-7, with D uncertain. V was cut by 5 bases and J by 4 bases, with 18 bases left in between. The CDR3 covers 15 residues. CDR1 and CDR2 from the germline V gene are SEHNR and FQNEAQ (reference sequence). CDR3 nucleotide sequence: TGTGCCAGCAGCCCCGCCTTTGGGGTCATTTACGAGCAGTACTTC. It is translated as CASSPAFGVIYEQYF.

This clonotype was observed a few times. J is TRBJ2-1 and V is TRBV9; TRBD2 is a possible D gene (6 bases). V lost 4 bases, J lost 0 bases, and 26 bases lay in between. There are 20 residues in the CDR3. Germline CDR1 and CDR2: SGDLS and YYNGEE. CDR3 coding DNA: TGTGCCAGCAGCCCAACGACGGAGGGCCGAGTACGGAGCTCCTACAATGAGCAGTTCTTC. This translates into CASSPTTEGRVRSSYNEQFF.

This clonotype was counted only a few times. The V and J genes are TRBV7-2 and TRBJ1-1; D not resolved. From germline, CDR1 is SGHTA and CDR2 FQGNSA. With 2 bases removed from V and 0 bases from J, the gap between germline ends came to 16 bases. The CDR3 totals 17 residues. CDR3 in amino acids: CASSLSSPGLLNTEAFF. In DNA, the CDR3 is TGTGCCAGCAGCTTAAGCTCACCCGGCTTATTGAACACTGAAGCTTTCTTT.

The J gene is TRBJ2-1, the V gene TRBV3-1; D is tentatively TRBD1 or TRBD2 (5 bases each). Germline V lookup: CDR1 LGHDT, CDR2 YNNKEL (reference sequence). CDR3 length equals 13 residues. Trimming pared 11 bases from V and 5 bases from J, leaving 16 bases between. DNA of the CDR3: TGTGCCTGCTGTTTAGGGGAGAACAATGAGCAGTTCTTC. Residues: CACCLGENNEQFF.

The chain links TRBV3-1 to TRBJ1-3, with D uncertain. This CDR3 is built from 15 residues. V was shortened by 3 bases and J by 0 bases, with 9 bases between the two germline ends. CDR1 LGHDT and CDR2 YNNKEL come from the germline V gene (reference sequence). This chain's CDR3 is CASSQNMDSGNTIYF. The CDR3 DNA reads as TGTGCCAGCAGCCAGAACATGGACTCTGGAAACACCATATATTTT.

This clonotype was seen at least ten times. The chain combines TRBV7-2 with TRBJ2-1; D call uncertain. Germline CDR1 SGHTA, CDR2 FQGNSA. Trimming stripped 3 bases from V and 10 bases from J, with 13 bases between. The CDR3 is 13 amino acids. The CDR3 is CASSLPPAGEQFF. CDR3 in DNA: TGTGCCAGCAGCTTGCCCCCTGCTGGCGAGCAGTTCTTC.

This clonotype was seen a few times. The chain employs TRBV12-3 or TRBV12-4 and TRBJ2-5, with D possibly TRBD2 on 6 matching bases. The V end was cut by 7 bases, the J end by 4 bases, with 19 bases between. The CDR3 is 15 residues long. The CDR3 DNA reads as TGTGCCAGCACTGAACGTTTAGGTAGCGGAGAGACCCAGTACTTC. This sequence encodes CASTERLGSGETQYF.

This clonotype has more than one count but fewer than ten. V gene TRBV27 combines with J gene TRBJ2-5; D is uncertain. V was trimmed by 0 bases and J by 1 base, leaving 9 bases between them. CDR3 length: 15 amino acids. Germline V lookup: CDR1 MNHEY, CDR2 SMNVEV (reference sequence). CDR3 in amino acids: CASSLSVPTQETQYF. In nucleotides, the CDR3 is TGTGCCAGCAGTTTATCGGTCCCTACCCAAGAGACCCAGTACTTC.

This clonotype occurred a few times. The chain links TRBV11-2 to TRBJ2-7; 8 nucleotides agree with TRBD1. Trimming cost V 5 bases and J 5 bases; bases outside gene matches: 11. The germline V gene has CDR1 SGHAT and CDR2 FQNNGV. This CDR3 comprises 15 residues. The CDR3 is CASSKSRGRINEQYF. Written as DNA, the CDR3 is TGTGCCAGCAGCAAGTCCAGGGGGCGGATCAACGAGCAGTACTTC.

V usage is TRBV2 and J usage is TRBJ2-1; maybe TRBD1 (6 bases). V was cut by 8 bases and J by 9 bases, with 17 bases left in between. Germline CDR1 SNHLY, CDR2 FYNNEI. The length of the CDR3 is 13 residues. CDR3: CASSFLQGSEQFF. CDR3 bases: TGTGCCAGCTCCTTTCTCCAGGGGAGTGAGCAGTTCTTC.

V is TRBV6-5 and J is TRBJ2-7; 9 bases are a match to TRBD2. Germline CDR1 and CDR2: MNHEY and SVGAGI. The CDR3 totals 17 residues. Losses at the gene ends were 6 bases for V and 6 bases for J; bases not matched to a gene: 18. The CDR3 region has the DNA TGTGCCAGCAGCACCCGCCCAAGCGGGAGGTACGGGTCCGAGCAGTACTTC. This encodes CASSTRPSGRYGSEQYF.